This T cell receptor beta chain was identified in a study of blood T cell repertoires in COVID-19. Overall study: PBMCs, B-cell-depleted T cells, or T cells provided the cDNA or gDNA that made up the material.

As originally analysed: Nucleated cell number was recorded as an estimate derived from reference gene primer amplification. TCRdb's table, derived via immunoSEQ multiplex PCR, lists solely in-frame clones and lacks some. That table furnishes V, J and clone size, whereas the DNA furnished D and trimming. This sample carries about 160,000 clones, roughly 84% of them seen once, and the ten largest clones take approximately 8%. The CDR3 spans 15 residues. Trimming removed 3 bases from V and 3 bases from J; junction bases left unmatched: 6. Germline CDR1 SGDLS, CDR2 YYNGEE. Assignment of participants to cohorts was predicated upon participant-reported clinical history. Recovery among Cohort 3 donors was established by two negative PCRs, clearance, or symptom resolution.

This sequence joins TRBV9 and TRBJ1-5; 7 bases are shared with TRBD1. Source material: PBMCs or T cells enriched from blood (not recorded which). The sequence was obtained from a woman in her 50s who had recovered from COVID-19. The CDR3 DNA follows: TGTGCCAGCAGCGAGGCGACAGGGTACAATCAGCCCCAGCATTTT. Translated: CASSEATGYNQPQHF. Filled out from reference TRBV9 and TRBJ1-5, the complete variable domain reads DSGVTQTPKHLITATGQRVTLRCSPRSGDLSVYWYQQSLDQGLQFLIQYYNGEERAKGNILERFSAQQFPDLHSELNLSSLELGDSALYFCASSEATGYNQPQHFGDGTRLSIL.